This T cell receptor (beta chain) appears in the sequencing data of a study of shared clonotypes between healthy human individuals. Study-wide results and caveats: Clonotype sharing across a handful of donors was observed for around 5% of naive CD4 clonotypes.

The CDR3 extends over 11 amino acids. The V and J ends lost 6 bases and 8 bases respectively, with 10 bases between them. The germline V gene encodes CDR1 MNHNY and CDR2 SVGAGI (reference sequence). As to this clone: What it binds is not known.

Authors' analysis steps: Because ImmunoSEQ provided only junction sequences with no quality scores, the filtering differed. Profiling relied on immunoSEQ multiplex PCR, and the TCRdb table lists in-frame clones only, not all of them. V, J and clone size were drawn from that table, and D and trimming were deduced from the DNA. The table includes about 2.1 million clones, around 93% detected once. Terminally differentiated effector memory CD45RA+ cells were excluded by CCR7 positive selection of CD45RO-negative cells. What was sequenced was naive CD8+ T cells from PBMCs. This sequence joins TRBV6-6 and TRBJ1-1; D unresolved. This TCR came from a man aged 18 to 35 in good health. Some clones in this sample may be carry-over from other donors' samples. The CDR3 spells CASSSTVEAFF. The CDR3, as DNA: TGTGCCAGCAGCTCGACGGTAGAAGCTTTCTTT.